This TCR beta chain was observed in a study of shared clonotypes between healthy human individuals (dated by TCRdb to about 2020). A note on the overall study: The cohort comprised two women and a few men aged 18 to 49 years. The study deeply sequenced blood TCR repertoires of about 5 healthy adults to estimate repertoire size and the extent of clonotype sharing between individuals. To increase sequencing depth and limit assay-specific biases, TCR repertoire library preparation and sequencing were carried out by different laboratories using diverse techniques. For each donor, CD4 naive and CD4 memory were each run on three plates, CD8 naive on two plates, and CD8 memory on one plate. Between about 0.85 and 8.9 billion PBMCs per donor were obtained by leukapheresis. General findings and caveats noted by the study authors: Naive subsets generally had larger estimated clonotype richness than memory subsets. Only blood was sampled, and tissue TCR repertoires likely differ from those in blood. Even with the large sequencing depth, rarefaction of the sorted-subset datasets indicated that sequencing was incomplete. About 4.5% of naive CD4, 3.5% of naive CD8, approximately 2% of memory CD4, and approximately 0.39% of memory CD8 clonotypes were shared across several donors. Because the study included a small number of donors, the genetic and exposure-history diversity represented was limited. Based on pairwise subsampling, the degree of clonotype sharing among donors was expected to be affected by sequencing depth. Compared with non-shared clonotypes, the clonotypes found in all four sorted-subset donors had higher generation probabilities.

Healthy HIV-negative adults with no recently reported acute infections or vaccinations were included as donors. Every donor was a Caucasian adult living in Nashville, Tennessee, USA. CD4+ T cells were enriched through magnetic negative selection, after which naive cells were positively selected on CD45RA and the remaining negative fraction served as the memory subset. Blood was collected by leukapheresis, and PBMCs were isolated by Ficoll-Histopaque density gradient centrifugation and then cryopreserved in liquid nitrogen vapor phase. Analytical flow cytometry was used to check the purity and quantity of each magnetically sorted T cell population. Each sorted fraction had its genomic DNA isolated and then quantified by UV absorbance on a Nanodrop 2000c. TCR CDR3 regions were amplified from genomic DNA by multiplex PCR using the deep immunoSEQ assay. For each cell subset, the extracted genomic DNA was distributed evenly across all wells of several immunoSEQ 96-well plates, and each plate served as one replicate. For sorted subsets, around 200 ng genomic DNA, equal to 25,000 to 35,000 T cell genomes, was loaded into each replicate PCR. Purified libraries were quantified with a Qubit 3.0 fluorometer, sized on a Bioanalyzer 2100, and re-quantified with the KAPA Library Quantification kit. Every immunoSEQ 96-well plate was sequenced on a separate single-read 150-cycle Illumina NextSeq 550 flow cell. The original pipeline was this. Because only junctional sequences without quality scores were contained in the immunoSEQ output, filtering matching that applied to full-length reads could not be performed. Sequences were annotated with PyIR, a Python wrapper for IgBLAST v1.9, and V/J genes and CDR3 were assigned using IMGT germline references. Any read was removed if the V/J assignment was weak (E-value above 1e-6), the CDR3 was missing, or the read contained stop codons, out-of-frame junctions, or ambiguous translated residues. A V3J clonotype was defined by an identical inferred V gene, J gene, and CDR3 amino acid sequence. To compute the percentage overlap between repertoires, the number of shared unique clonotypes was divided by the size of the smaller repertoire. Richness of each repertoire was evaluated using RTK rarefaction, the Chao1 estimator, and Recon v2.1 estimates of unobserved clonotypes. Generation probabilities were computed with OLGA for all TCRbeta clonotypes obtained by the gDNA method from several donors. TCRdb carries this immuneACCESS record with in-frame sequences only. Its versions omit some clonotypes, under half of them owing to an unresolved V gene in the studies checked, with the rest unexplained. V and J calls and clone size are as listed in that table; D and trimming were resolved from the DNA. The sample contains 2,500,000 or so clones, approximately 94% of them found a single time. The biggest ten clones account for roughly 0.39% of the sample.

Regarding this clone: Its antigen has not been determined. Per-base qualities were not stored, and no clone one base away is much larger. This sample includes further DNA sequences coding for the same CDR3.

The sequencing sample was made of naive CD4+ T cells from PBMCs. The sample's cell subset or site, from its label and the paper: CD45RA+ positively selected. The TCR originated in a young man in good health. Some clones in this sample may be carry-over from other donors' samples.

The encoded CDR3 is CASSIGGTGNQPQHF. The nucleotide sequence reads TGTGCCAGTAGTATCGGCGGGACCGGCAATCAGCCCCAGCATTTT. The chain is made from TRBV19 and TRBJ1-5; TRBD1 might be the D gene, on 5 matching bases. The junction shows trimming of 3 bases on V and 2 bases on J, plus 11 bases between the germline ends. The CDR3 runs 15 residues from the cysteine to the phenylalanine. Only the CDR3 part of the read is kept: 45 bases, read in frame from the first base. CDR1 and CDR2, per the germline V gene (reference sequence), are LNHDA and SQIVND.